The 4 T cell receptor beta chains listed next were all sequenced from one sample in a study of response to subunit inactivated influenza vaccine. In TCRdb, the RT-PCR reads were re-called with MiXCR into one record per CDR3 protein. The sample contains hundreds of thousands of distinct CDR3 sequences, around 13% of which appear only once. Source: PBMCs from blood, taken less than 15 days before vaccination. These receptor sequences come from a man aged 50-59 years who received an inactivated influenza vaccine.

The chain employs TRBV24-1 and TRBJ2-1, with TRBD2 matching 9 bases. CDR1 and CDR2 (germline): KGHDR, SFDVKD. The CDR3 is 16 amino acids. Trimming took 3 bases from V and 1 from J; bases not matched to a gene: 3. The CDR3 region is CATSDRGGASYNEQFF. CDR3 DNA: TGTGCCACCAGTGATCGCGGGGGGGCGTCCTACAATGAGCAGTTCTTC.

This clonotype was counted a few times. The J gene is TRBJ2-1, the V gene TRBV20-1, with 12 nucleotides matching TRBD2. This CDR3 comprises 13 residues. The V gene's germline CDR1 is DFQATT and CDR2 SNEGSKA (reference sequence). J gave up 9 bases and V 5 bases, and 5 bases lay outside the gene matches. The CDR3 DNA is TGCAGTGCTCCACTAGCGGGAGGCGGTGAGCAGTTCTTC. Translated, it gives CSAPLAGGGEQFF.

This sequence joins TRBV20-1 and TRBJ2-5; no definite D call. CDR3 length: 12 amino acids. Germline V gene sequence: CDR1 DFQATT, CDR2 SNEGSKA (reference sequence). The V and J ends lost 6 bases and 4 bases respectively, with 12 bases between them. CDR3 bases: TGCAGTGCCTCTGGGCCCAGAGAGACCCAGTACTTC. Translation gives CSASGPRETQYF.

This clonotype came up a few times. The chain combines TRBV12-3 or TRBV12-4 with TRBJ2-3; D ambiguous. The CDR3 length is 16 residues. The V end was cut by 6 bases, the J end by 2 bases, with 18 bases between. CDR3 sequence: CASRLDATASTDTQYF. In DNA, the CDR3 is TGTGCCAGCAGACTGGACGCAACCGCCTCCACAGATACGCAGTATTTT.